This is a list of T cell receptor beta chains from one sample in a study of blood T cell repertoires in COVID-19. TCRdb keeps only in-frame clones here, not all; method: immunoSEQ multiplex PCR. The sample has approximately 250,000 clones; 85% are singletons. Specimen: PBMCs or T cells enriched from blood (not recorded which). These receptors originate from a woman aged 50 to 65 with acute COVID-19. CDR3s include the opening cysteine and the closing phenylalanine or tryptophan. Each record gives: J gene, V gene, D gene, CDR3 length, clone size, CDR3 DNA, CDR3 protein. The D gene is left open where the match is weak. For some rows the clone size is stated as once, few or many, or as a class when expanded; others skip it.

j_gene: TRBJ2-1
v_gene: TRBV9
d_gene: .
len: 15
abundance: .
CDR3nt: TGTGCCAGCTCGCGAGGGGACTCCGCCTACAATGAGCAGTTCTTC
CDR3aa: CASSRGDSAYNEQFF

j_gene: TRBJ2-1
v_gene: TRBV3-1/TRBV3-2
d_gene: TRBD1
len: 16
abundance: .
CDR3nt: TGTGCCAGCAGCCTTTCGGGACAGGGGTTCAGCAATGAGCAGTTCTTC
CDR3aa: CASSLSGQGFSNEQFF

j_gene: TRBJ2-7
v_gene: TRBV6-6
d_gene: TRBD1
len: 15
abundance: .
CDR3nt: TGTGCCAGCAGCCCACCCGCGGGACAGGGTTACGAGCAGTACTTC
CDR3aa: CASSPPAGQGYEQYF

j_gene: TRBJ1-5
v_gene: TRBV7-9
d_gene: .
len: 16
abundance: .
CDR3nt: TGTGCCAGCAGCCCCGGGACGGGAGCTAGCAATCAGCCCCAGCATTTT
CDR3aa: CASSPGTGASNQPQHF

j_gene: TRBJ2-2
v_gene: TRBV7-8
d_gene: .
len: 16
abundance: .
CDR3nt: TGTGCCAGCAGCTTAGGGCTAGCCCTTAACACCGGGGAGCTGTTTTTT
CDR3aa: CASSLGLALNTGELFF

j_gene: TRBJ1-1
v_gene: TRBV19
d_gene: TRBD1
len: 15
abundance: .
CDR3nt: TGTGCCAGTAGATCGGGGGACAGCCTGAACACTGAAGCTTTCTTT
CDR3aa: CASRSGDSLNTEAFF

j_gene: TRBJ1-5
v_gene: TRBV15
d_gene: TRBD1
len: 13
abundance: .
CDR3nt: TGTGCCACCAGTTACAGGGGTGATCAGCCCCAGCATTTT
CDR3aa: CATSYRGDQPQHF

j_gene: TRBJ2-5
v_gene: TRBV7-7
d_gene: TRBD2
len: 15
abundance: .
CDR3nt: TGTGCCAGCAGCTTCGCGGGGGAACCGACGGAGACCCAGTACTTC
CDR3aa: CASSFAGEPTETQYF

j_gene: TRBJ1-2
v_gene: TRBV6-5
d_gene: TRBD1
len: 15
abundance: .
CDR3nt: TGTGCCAGCAGTTACGGCCAAGACAGGGGTTGGGGCTACACCTTC
CDR3aa: CASSYGQDRGWGYTF

j_gene: TRBJ1-6
v_gene: TRBV4-2
d_gene: TRBD1
len: 15
abundance: .
CDR3nt: TGTGCCAGCAGCCAAGAACAGGGGAGTAATTCACCCCTCCACTTT
CDR3aa: CASSQEQGSNSPLHF

j_gene: TRBJ2-1
v_gene: TRBV6-1
d_gene: TRBD2
len: 16
abundance: .
CDR3nt: TGTGCCAGCAGTGATTGGACTAGCGGGGGGAGTGCGGTTGAGTTCTTC
CDR3aa: CASSDWTSGGSAVEFF

j_gene: TRBJ2-3
v_gene: TRBV6-5
d_gene: TRBD1
len: 14
abundance: .
CDR3nt: TGTGCCAGTAGACAGGGGAGCGGCACAGATACGCAGTATTTT
CDR3aa: CASRQGSGTDTQYF

j_gene: TRBJ1-3
v_gene: TRBV30
d_gene: TRBD1
len: 14
abundance: .
CDR3nt: TGTGCCTGGGGGACAGGGTCGTCTGGAAACACCATATATTTT
CDR3aa: CAWGTGSSGNTIYF

j_gene: TRBJ2-5
v_gene: TRBV6-5
d_gene: TRBD1
len: 15
abundance: .
CDR3nt: TGTGCCAGCAGCAGCCCGACAGGGGGCCAAGAGACCCAGTACTTC
CDR3aa: CASSSPTGGQETQYF

j_gene: TRBJ2-2
v_gene: TRBV2
d_gene: .
len: 13
abundance: .
CDR3nt: TGTGCCAGCAGAAGTAGTAAGTCCGGGGAGCTGTTTTTT
CDR3aa: CASRSSKSGELFF

j_gene: TRBJ1-5
v_gene: TRBV5-1
d_gene: TRBD1
len: 15
abundance: .
CDR3nt: TGCGCCAGCAGCTTGGCGGGGACAGTTGATCAGCCCCAGCATTTT
CDR3aa: CASSLAGTVDQPQHF

j_gene: TRBJ1-2
v_gene: TRBV24-1
d_gene: .
len: 15
abundance: .
CDR3nt: TGTGCCACCAGTGTATCAGGGTACGAAATCTATGGCTACACCTTC
CDR3aa: CATSVSGYEIYGYTF

j_gene: TRBJ2-1
v_gene: TRBV9
d_gene: .
len: 14
abundance: .
CDR3nt: TGTGCCAGCAGCGTAGAACTAGTGGGCAATGAGCAGTTCTTC
CDR3aa: CASSVELVGNEQFF

j_gene: TRBJ2-3
v_gene: TRBV10-3
d_gene: .
len: 13
abundance: .
CDR3nt: TGTGCCATCAAGGACAGCCTCACAGATACGCAGTATTTT
CDR3aa: CAIKDSLTDTQYF

j_gene: TRBJ2-3
v_gene: TRBV27
d_gene: TRBD2
len: 19
abundance: .
CDR3nt: TGTGCCAGCAGATTACGGACTAGCGGGGGGGAAACTAGCACAGATACGCAGTATTTT
CDR3aa: CASRLRTSGGETSTDTQYF

j_gene: TRBJ1-2
v_gene: TRBV25-1
d_gene: .
len: 12
abundance: medium-sized
CDR3nt: TGTGCCACGGAGTCCTCCAACTATGGCTACACCTTC
CDR3aa: CATESSNYGYTF

j_gene: TRBJ1-1
v_gene: TRBV6-4
d_gene: TRBD1
len: 13
abundance: once
CDR3nt: TGTGCCAGCAGTGAGTACAGGGGGCGAAAGTCTTTCTTT
CDR3aa: CASSEYRGRKSFF

j_gene: TRBJ1-5
v_gene: TRBV3-1/TRBV3-2
d_gene: .
len: 17
abundance: few
CDR3nt: TGTGCCAGCAGCCAAGATCTTAGGCCCACAGTATATCAGCCCCAGCATTTT
CDR3aa: CASSQDLRPTVYQPQHF

j_gene: TRBJ1-1
v_gene: TRBV30
d_gene: TRBD1
len: 12
abundance: .
CDR3nt: TGTGCCGGAGGACAGGCGGGCACTGAAGCTTTCTTT
CDR3aa: CAGGQAGTEAFF

j_gene: TRBJ1-1
v_gene: TRBV4-3
d_gene: .
len: 15
abundance: .
CDR3nt: TGCGCCAGCAGCCAAGGGCTCAGGATGAACACTGAAGCTTTCTTT
CDR3aa: CASSQGLRMNTEAFF

j_gene: TRBJ1-6
v_gene: TRBV12-5
d_gene: .
len: 14
abundance: once
CDR3nt: TGTGCTAGTGGTTTGGTACGAGAGAATTCACCCCTCCACTTT
CDR3aa: CASGLVRENSPLHF

j_gene: TRBJ2-7
v_gene: TRBV6-5
d_gene: .
len: 11
abundance: .
CDR3nt: TGTGCCAGCAGCGAGGGGAGGGAGCAGTACTTC
CDR3aa: CASSEGREQYF

j_gene: TRBJ1-2
v_gene: TRBV9
d_gene: TRBD1
len: 15
abundance: .
CDR3nt: TGTGCCAGCAGCAGTGGACAGGCCTCTAACTATGGCTACACCTTC
CDR3aa: CASSSGQASNYGYTF

j_gene: TRBJ1-5
v_gene: TRBV7-2
d_gene: TRBD1
len: 15
abundance: .
CDR3nt: TGTGCCAGCAGCCGGACAGGGGACAGATATCAGCCCCAGCATTTT
CDR3aa: CASSRTGDRYQPQHF

j_gene: TRBJ2-1
v_gene: TRBV1
d_gene: .
len: 16
abundance: .
CDR3nt: TGCACCAGCAGCCTTCCGCGGGGGGGAAAATACAATGAGCAGTTCTTC
CDR3aa: CTSSLPRGGKYNEQFF

j_gene: TRBJ2-2
v_gene: TRBV19
d_gene: TRBD2
len: 15
abundance: .
CDR3nt: TGTGCCAGTAGTCCGGCTAGCGGGGGCGCCGGGGAGCTGTTTTTT
CDR3aa: CASSPASGGAGELFF

j_gene: TRBJ2-7
v_gene: TRBV9
d_gene: .
len: 14
abundance: .
CDR3nt: TGTGCCAGCAGCGTAGGGGACACAAACCGGGAGCAGTACTTC
CDR3aa: CASSVGDTNREQYF

j_gene: TRBJ1-1
v_gene: TRBV12-3/TRBV12-4
d_gene: .
len: 13
abundance: .
CDR3nt: TGTGCCAGCAGACCTACGACGGGCACTGAAGCTTTCTTT
CDR3aa: CASRPTTGTEAFF

j_gene: TRBJ2-1
v_gene: TRBV4-1
d_gene: TRBD2
len: 16
abundance: .
CDR3nt: TGCGCCAGCAGCCAAGATCCTAACGGGGGGGCTTATGAGCAGTTCTTC
CDR3aa: CASSQDPNGGAYEQFF

j_gene: TRBJ2-7
v_gene: TRBV10-3
d_gene: .
len: 15
abundance: .
CDR3nt: TGTGCCATCAGTGGAACAGGCCGTTCGTACTACGAGCAGTACTTC
CDR3aa: CAISGTGRSYYEQYF

j_gene: TRBJ2-7
v_gene: TRBV5-4
d_gene: .
len: 15
abundance: .
CDR3nt: TGTGCCAGCAGCTTGGGGACACTAAGCTCCTACGAGCAGTACTTC
CDR3aa: CASSLGTLSSYEQYF

j_gene: TRBJ1-4
v_gene: TRBV4-1
d_gene: .
len: 17
abundance: .
CDR3nt: TGCGCCAGCCAACTTACAGGCTATGGGCAAGGAAATGAAAAACTGTTTTTT
CDR3aa: CASQLTGYGQGNEKLFF

j_gene: TRBJ1-3
v_gene: TRBV6-5
d_gene: TRBD1
len: 14
abundance: .
CDR3nt: TGTGCCAGCAGGCCCGGACAGGGAGGGAACACCATATATTTT
CDR3aa: CASRPGQGGNTIYF

j_gene: TRBJ2-2
v_gene: TRBV29-1
d_gene: TRBD1
len: 16
abundance: .
CDR3nt: TGCAGCGTTTCTGGTTGGACAGGGTTAATTGCCGGGGAGCTGTTTTTT
CDR3aa: CSVSGWTGLIAGELFF

j_gene: TRBJ1-2
v_gene: TRBV6-5
d_gene: TRBD1
len: 16
abundance: once
CDR3nt: TGTGCCAGCAGTTATCGGACAGGGGGCGCGGACTATGGCTACACCTTC
CDR3aa: CASSYRTGGADYGYTF

j_gene: TRBJ1-2
v_gene: TRBV5-1
d_gene: TRBD1
len: 15
abundance: few
CDR3nt: TGCGCCAGCAGCTCTTATGGACAGGGACGATATGGCTACACCTTC
CDR3aa: CASSSYGQGRYGYTF

j_gene: TRBJ1-1
v_gene: TRBV4-3
d_gene: .
len: 15
abundance: .
CDR3nt: TGCGCCAGCAGCCAAGATTCGTCAGGGAGGACTGAAGCTTTCTTT
CDR3aa: CASSQDSSGRTEAFF

j_gene: TRBJ2-2
v_gene: TRBV30
d_gene: .
len: 15
abundance: .
CDR3nt: TGTGCCTCTCACCCAGGGTTTTCGGACACCGGGGAGCTGTTTTTT
CDR3aa: CASHPGFSDTGELFF

j_gene: TRBJ1-1
v_gene: TRBV3-1/TRBV3-2
d_gene: .
len: 16
abundance: .
CDR3nt: TGTGCCAGCAGCCAGGGGTGGGGGGACCCGAACACTGAAGCTTTCTTT
CDR3aa: CASSQGWGDPNTEAFF

j_gene: TRBJ2-1
v_gene: TRBV27
d_gene: .
len: 13
abundance: .
CDR3nt: TGTGCCAGCAGTTTGTCCTACGGCAATGAGCAGTTCTTC
CDR3aa: CASSLSYGNEQFF

j_gene: TRBJ1-2
v_gene: TRBV5-4
d_gene: .
len: 13
abundance: .
CDR3nt: TGTGCCAGCAGCTTGGAGTCAGACTATGGCTACACCTTC
CDR3aa: CASSLESDYGYTF

j_gene: TRBJ1-4
v_gene: TRBV4-3
d_gene: .
len: 15
abundance: .
CDR3nt: TGCGCCAGCAGCCAAGATACGGAGGTGAATGAAAAACTGTTTTTT
CDR3aa: CASSQDTEVNEKLFF

j_gene: TRBJ1-2
v_gene: TRBV6-1
d_gene: TRBD1
len: 16
abundance: .
CDR3nt: TGTGCCAGCAGTGAAGCGCTGGGGACAGGGGGCTATGGCTACACCTTC
CDR3aa: CASSEALGTGGYGYTF

j_gene: TRBJ1-2
v_gene: TRBV7-2
d_gene: .
len: 12
abundance: .
CDR3nt: TGTGCCAGCAGCCCGGGGGGGGATGGCTACACCTTC
CDR3aa: CASSPGGDGYTF

j_gene: TRBJ2-1
v_gene: TRBV5-1
d_gene: TRBD2
len: 15
abundance: .
CDR3nt: TGCGCCAGCAGCTTCGAGGGACTACCCTACAATGAGCAGTTCTTC
CDR3aa: CASSFEGLPYNEQFF

j_gene: TRBJ2-1
v_gene: TRBV6-2/TRBV6-3
d_gene: TRBD1
len: 17
abundance: .
CDR3nt: TGTGCCAGCAGCCCCCGGACAGGGCGGAATATACACAATGAGCAGTTCTTC
CDR3aa: CASSPRTGRNIHNEQFF

j_gene: TRBJ1-6
v_gene: TRBV7-9
d_gene: .
len: 14
abundance: .
CDR3nt: TGTGCCAGCAGCTCTACAGGGCGGAATTCACCCCTCCACTTT
CDR3aa: CASSSTGRNSPLHF